This entry describes one T cell receptor beta chain. This clonotype was recorded a few times. It lacks a known antigen. One base away there is no much larger clone; base qualities are not given. The germline V gene encodes CDR1 SGHTA and CDR2 FQGNSA. The junction shows trimming of 1 base on V and 10 bases on J, plus 22 bases between the germline ends. There are 16 amino acids in the CDR3, from cysteine to phenylalanine inclusive. CDR3 DNA is the only sequence kept; it has 48 bases, read in frame from the first base. This entry belongs to a study of T-cell memory formation after mild COVID-19 (dated by TCRdb to about 2021). In the study overall: Most TCR sequence clusters were specific to one of the two donors. Two young, previously healthy adult volunteers, one female and one male, were included in the cohort. In two donors, T-cell clones that expanded and contracted after mild COVID-19 were tracked by sequencing TCRalpha and TCRbeta repertoires over time. Overall study outcomes, separate from this receptor: Balanced CD4/CD8 phenotypes were observed for clones contracting from day 15 to 85, whereas a bias towards CD4+ was observed for a second wave of clones expanding from day 15 to 37. SARS-CoV-2 specificity of the second-wave clones peaking on day 37 was not confirmed. Contracting CD4+ clones appeared mostly in the CM and EM memory subsets, whereas CD8+ clones were enriched in EMRA. The detection of some responding clones in pre-infection memory suggests that pre-existing cross-reactive memory T cells joined the SARS-CoV-2 response. Only a couple of mild cases were covered by the study, and larger cohorts that include severe cases with pre-infection samples were considered necessary.

The data were produced on an Illumina NovaSeq 6000. TCRalpha and TCRbeta cDNA libraries were built by 5'RACE with constant-segment primers, adding sample barcodes and unique molecular identifiers. RNA was extracted from every sample with Trizol reagent. Amplification of the libraries took two PCR steps, and the second step added a second sample barcode plus Illumina TruSeq adapters. The libraries were sequenced on an Illumina NovaSeq using 2 x 150 bp paired-end reads. The paper's data handling went like this. The reads were demultiplexed and collapsed into UMI-guided consensus sequences using migec v1.2.7. Using mixcr v2.1.11, UMI consensuses were aligned to TRA and TRB V and J templates and then assembled into clonotypes. Expanded or contracted clonotypes were those called significant by both edgeR and NoisET, with noise models trained on biological replicates. For edgeR calls, a false discovery rate-adjusted p below 0.01 and a log2 fold-change threshold of 1 were applied. PCA with hierarchical clustering of max-normalized trajectories of the 1000 most abundant clonotypes was used as exploratory dynamics analysis. The CD4 or CD8 phenotype of responding clones was assigned using the separately sequenced CD4+ and CD8+ repertoires. In-frame beta chains were kept once TCRdb had trimmed the public reads at Q25 with fastp and called clones with MiXCR. One record per CDR3 amino acid sequence lists the most common genes and DNA. The V and J calls, along with clone size, are taken from TCRdb and not from the paper's own processing. The sample has 410,000 or so distinct CDR3 sequences on record, 20% to 25% of them singletons. Roughly 14% of the sample lies in the top ten.

Ficoll-Paque density gradient centrifugation was used to isolate PBMCs. The chain joins TRBV7-2 to TRBJ1-2; the D gene is not confidently resolved. This TCR came from an adult woman who had mild COVID-19 (a few samples of this study predate the infection). The sample titles of this study are shuffled in the database, so cell type and time point are left out; the donor was told from shared clones. Input material: PBMCs or a T cell subset sorted from them (not recorded which). The bases read TGTGCCAGCAGCTTAGATCCCCCCTTCGTGGGCACCCACTACACCTTC. It translates as CASSLDPPFVGTHYTF.